This T cell receptor (beta chain) is from a study of regulatory T cells in long-lasting Graves disease. Overall study results and limits: Compared with new cases, persistent Graves' patients showed reduced TCR diversity. Small sample size may have lowered accuracy.

This clonotype was counted only a few times. The antigen is undetermined. HTBI primers from iRepertoire and Arm-PCR of CDR3 regions yielded the TCR beta libraries. TCRdb analysed the multiplex PCR reads with MiXCR anew, one entry per CDR3 protein. The sample consists of 350,000 to 500,000 distinct CDR3 sequences, around a fifth of them appearing once. Documented time point: persistent/refractory GD, antithyroid drugs over 5 years with positive TRAb. The TCR library was made from RNA that had been extracted from PBMCs in TRIzol. The receptor's source is a female donor with Graves disease. Sequenced here: peripheral blood mononuclear cells (PBMCs), sampled when the disease was refractory, from a patient treated with antithyroid drugs.

In DNA, the CDR3 is TGTGCCAGCAGTGAAGTTAGGGCAACTGGAAACACCATATATTTT. This encodes CASSEVRATGNTIYF. The chain combines TRBV6-1 with TRBJ1-3; D is unresolved. CDR1 is MNHNS and CDR2 is SASEGT in the germline V gene. The length of the CDR3 is 15 residues. Trimming shortened V by 1 base and J by 2 bases, and 9 bases separated the two germline ends.